These 6 T cell receptor beta chains came from one sample sequenced in a study of shared clonotypes between healthy human individuals (dated by TCRdb to about 2020). Libraries were built with the immunoSEQ multiplex PCR assay. The table was pulled from immuneACCESS by TCRdb, which kept in-frame rearrangements only. Such tables lose some clones; where checked, under half of the loss comes from unresolved V genes, and the rest has no known cause. The table for this sample lists 1,400,000 or so clones; roughly 98.5% of them were counted only once. The ten largest clones represent 0.36% of the sample. The sequenced material came from naive CD4+ T cells sorted from blood. Interpreted using the paper, the cell subset or site label stands for: CD45RA+ positively selected. The receptor source for this set is a man aged 25 to 40 in good health.

V gene TRBV9 combines with J gene TRBJ2-2, with TRBD2 as a possible D gene (6 bases). Germline V gives CDR1 SGDLS, CDR2 YYNGEE. Trimming left V 3 bases short and J 4 bases short, with 10 bases between. This CDR3 has 14 residues. For the CDR3, the DNA is TGTGCCAGCAGCGGTAGCGGATCCACCGGGGAGCTGTTTTTT. Its protein product is CASSGSGSTGELFF.

The V call is TRBV5-6, the J call TRBJ2-5, with D tentatively TRBD2 (5 bases). V was trimmed by 5 bases and J by 4 bases, leaving 18 bases between them. This CDR3 comprises 15 residues. CDR1 and CDR2 (germline): SGHDT, YYEEEE. The CDR3 loop reads CASSPRRGVSETQYF. The CDR3 region has the DNA TGTGCCAGCAGTCCCCGCCGGGGTGTTTCAGAGACCCAGTACTTC.

The chain joins TRBV29-1 to TRBJ2-1; the match to TRBD2 covers 8 bases. V lost 4 bases, J lost 4 bases, and 9 bases stayed unmatched. CDR3 length equals 15 residues. CDR1 and CDR2 from the germline V gene are SQVTM and ANQGSEA. CDR3 sequence (DNA): TGCAGCGTTGGGGACCTGGCTAGCGGGTACAATGAGCAGTTCTTC. It yields the protein CSVGDLASGYNEQFF.

This sequence joins TRBV28 and TRBJ1-1; D ambiguous. Germline CDR1 is MDHEN and CDR2 is SYDVKM. V was shortened by 6 bases and J by 0 bases, with 11 bases between the two germline ends. The CDR3 is made up of 14 amino acids. This chain's CDR3 is CASRPYRVNTEAFF. The CDR3 DNA sequence: TGTGCCAGCAGACCTTACAGAGTGAACACTGAAGCTTTCTTT.

CDR3 residues: CASTLSGFHYGYTF. The CDR3 nucleotides read TGTGCCAGCACCTTAAGCGGGTTTCACTATGGCTACACCTTC. The J gene is TRBJ1-2, the V gene TRBV28; D unclear. Germline V gives CDR1 MDHEN, CDR2 SYDVKM. The CDR3 is made up of 14 amino acids. The V end was cut by 7 bases, the J end by 3 bases, with 15 bases between.

The rearrangement links TRBV18 to TRBJ2-1; 8 bases are shared with TRBD2. Per germline, CDR1 KGHSH and CDR2 LQKENI. Germline trimming cut 3 bases from V and 4 bases from J; bases unmatched to any gene: 5. The CDR3 loop spans 15 amino acids. The CDR3 DNA is TGTGCCAGCTCACCCCTCTTAGCGGGATACAATGAGCAGTTCTTC. Amino acid sequence: CASSPLLAGYNEQFF.